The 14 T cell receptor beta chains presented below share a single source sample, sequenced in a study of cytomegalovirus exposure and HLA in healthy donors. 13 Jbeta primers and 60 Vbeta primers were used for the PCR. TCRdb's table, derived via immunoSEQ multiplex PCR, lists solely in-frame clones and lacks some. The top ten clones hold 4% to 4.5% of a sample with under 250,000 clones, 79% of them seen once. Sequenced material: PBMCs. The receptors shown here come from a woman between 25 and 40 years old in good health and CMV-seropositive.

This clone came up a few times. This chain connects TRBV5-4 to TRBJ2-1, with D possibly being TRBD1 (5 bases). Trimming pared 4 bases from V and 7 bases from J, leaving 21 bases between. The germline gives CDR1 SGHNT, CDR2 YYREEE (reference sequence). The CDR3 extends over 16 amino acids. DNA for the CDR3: TGTGCCAGCAGCGGTGGCGCAGGGTGGGCAATTAATGAGCAGTTCTTC. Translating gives CASSGGAGWAINEQFF.

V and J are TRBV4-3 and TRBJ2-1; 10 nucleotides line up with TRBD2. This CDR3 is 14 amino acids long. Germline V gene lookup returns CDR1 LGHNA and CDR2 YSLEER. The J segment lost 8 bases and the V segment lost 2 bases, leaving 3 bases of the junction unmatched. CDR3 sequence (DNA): TGCGCCAGCAGCCAAAGCGGGGGGGCCGATGAGCAGTTCTTC. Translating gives CASSQSGGADEQFF.

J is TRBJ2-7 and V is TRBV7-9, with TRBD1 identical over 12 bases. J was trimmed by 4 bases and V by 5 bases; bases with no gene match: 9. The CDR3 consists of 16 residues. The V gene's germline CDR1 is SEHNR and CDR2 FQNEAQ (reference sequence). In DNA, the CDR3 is TGTGCCAGCAGCGCAAGTCCGGGACAGGGGGCTTACGAGCAGTACTTC. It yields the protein CASSASPGQGAYEQYF.

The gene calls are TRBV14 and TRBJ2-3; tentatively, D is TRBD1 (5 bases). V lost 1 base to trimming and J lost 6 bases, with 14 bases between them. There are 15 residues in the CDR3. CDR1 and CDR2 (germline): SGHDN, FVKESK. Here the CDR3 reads CASSQVPRAMDTQYF. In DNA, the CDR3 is TGTGCCAGCAGCCAAGTTCCCAGGGCCATGGATACGCAGTATTTT.

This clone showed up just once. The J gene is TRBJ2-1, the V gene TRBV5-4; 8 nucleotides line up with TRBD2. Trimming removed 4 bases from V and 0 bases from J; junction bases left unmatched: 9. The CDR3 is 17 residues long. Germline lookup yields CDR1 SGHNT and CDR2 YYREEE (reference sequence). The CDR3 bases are TGTGCCAGCAGCCGAGGACTAGCCCAAAGCTCCTACAATGAGCAGTTCTTC. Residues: CASSRGLAQSSYNEQFF.

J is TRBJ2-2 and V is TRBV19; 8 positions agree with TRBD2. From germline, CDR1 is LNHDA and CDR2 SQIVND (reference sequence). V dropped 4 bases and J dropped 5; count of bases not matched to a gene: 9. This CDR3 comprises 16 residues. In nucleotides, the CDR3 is TGTGCCAGTAGTACCCATCCGGGGGGGTGGACCGGGGAGCTGTTTTTT. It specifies CASSTHPGGWTGELFF. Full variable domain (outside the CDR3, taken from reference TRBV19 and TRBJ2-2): DGGITQSPKYLFRKEGQNVTLSCEQNLNHDAMYWYRQDPGQGLRLIYYSQIVNDFQKGDIAEGYSVSREKKESFPLTVTSAQKNPTAFYLCASSTHPGGWTGELFFGEGSRLTVL.

The CDR3, as DNA: TGTGCCAGCAGTTACGCCCGACAGGGGACCGGCTACACCTTC. This sequence encodes CASSYARQGTGYTF. This chain connects TRBV6-5 to TRBJ1-2, with 8 bases matching TRBD1. Germline values: CDR1 MNHEY, CDR2 SVGAGI. The CDR3 consists of 14 residues. The V segment lost 2 bases and the J segment 8 bases; nucleotides outside the gene matches: 7.

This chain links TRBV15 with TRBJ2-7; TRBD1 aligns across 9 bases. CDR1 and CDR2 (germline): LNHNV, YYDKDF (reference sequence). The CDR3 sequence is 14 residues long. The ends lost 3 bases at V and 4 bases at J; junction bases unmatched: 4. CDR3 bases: TGTGCCACCAGCAGGACAGGGGGGACGTACGAGCAGTACTTC. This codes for CATSRTGGTYEQYF.

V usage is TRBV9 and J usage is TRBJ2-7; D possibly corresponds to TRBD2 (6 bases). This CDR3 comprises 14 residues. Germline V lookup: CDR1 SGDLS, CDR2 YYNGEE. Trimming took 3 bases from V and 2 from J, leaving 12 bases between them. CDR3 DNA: TGTGCCAGCAGCGCGGGGGTCTCCCCCTACGAGCAGTACTTC. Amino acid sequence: CASSAGVSPYEQYF.

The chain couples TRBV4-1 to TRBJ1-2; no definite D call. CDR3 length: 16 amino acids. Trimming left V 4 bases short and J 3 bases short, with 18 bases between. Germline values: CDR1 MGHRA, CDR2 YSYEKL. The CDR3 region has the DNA TGCGCCAGCAGCCCTTTGGCGTCGCCGAGGTACTATGGCTACACCTTC. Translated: CASSPLASPRYYGYTF.

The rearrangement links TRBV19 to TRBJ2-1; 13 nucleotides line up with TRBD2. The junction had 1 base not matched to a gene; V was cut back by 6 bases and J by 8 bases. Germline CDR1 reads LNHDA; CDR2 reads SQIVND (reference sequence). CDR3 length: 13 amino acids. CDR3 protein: CASRTSGGHEQFF. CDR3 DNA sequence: TGTGCCAGTAGGACTAGCGGGGGGCATGAGCAGTTCTTC.

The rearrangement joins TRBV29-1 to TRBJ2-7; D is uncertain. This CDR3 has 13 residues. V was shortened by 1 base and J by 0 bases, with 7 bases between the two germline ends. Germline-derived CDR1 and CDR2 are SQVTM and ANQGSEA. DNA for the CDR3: TGCAGCGTTGAAGGCAAGAGCTCCTACGAGCAGTACTTC. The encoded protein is CSVEGKSSYEQYF.

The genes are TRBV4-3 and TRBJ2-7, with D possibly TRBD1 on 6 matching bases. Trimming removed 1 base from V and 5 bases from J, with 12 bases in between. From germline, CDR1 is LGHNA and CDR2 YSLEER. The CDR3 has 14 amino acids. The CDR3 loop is CASSQGYRENEQYF. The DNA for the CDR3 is TGCGCCAGCAGCCAAGGGTACAGGGAGAACGAGCAGTACTTC.

The CDR3 region is CASSQEVGGRASVAYEQYF. CDR3 coding DNA: TGCGCCAGCAGCCAAGAAGTGGGCGGGAGGGCCAGCGTGGCCTACGAGCAGTACTTC. The chain joins TRBV4-3 to TRBJ2-7, with TRBD2 identical over 9 bases. This CDR3 comprises 19 residues. The junction had 14 bases not matched to a gene; V was cut back by 0 bases and J by 2 bases. The germline V gene encodes CDR1 LGHNA and CDR2 YSLEER.